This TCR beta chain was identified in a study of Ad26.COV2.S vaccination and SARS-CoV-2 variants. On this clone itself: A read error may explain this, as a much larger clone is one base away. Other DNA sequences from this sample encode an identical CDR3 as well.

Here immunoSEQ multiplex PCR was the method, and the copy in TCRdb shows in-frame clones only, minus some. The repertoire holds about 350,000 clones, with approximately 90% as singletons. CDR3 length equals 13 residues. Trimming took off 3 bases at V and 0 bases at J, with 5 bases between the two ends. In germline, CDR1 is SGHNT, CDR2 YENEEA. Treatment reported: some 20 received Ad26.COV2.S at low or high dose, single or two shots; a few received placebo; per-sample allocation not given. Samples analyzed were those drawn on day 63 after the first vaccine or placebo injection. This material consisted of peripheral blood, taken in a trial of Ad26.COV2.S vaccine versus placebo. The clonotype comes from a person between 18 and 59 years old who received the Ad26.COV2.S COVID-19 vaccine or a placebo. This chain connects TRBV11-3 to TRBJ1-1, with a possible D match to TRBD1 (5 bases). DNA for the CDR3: TGTGCCAGCAGCTTGACAGTGAACACTGAAGCTTTCTTT. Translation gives CASSLTVNTEAFF.